The clone carrying this TCR beta chain is categorized as large (0.1 to 1%). Its antigen is currently unknown. The CDR3 is 17 residues long. CDR1 and CDR2 (germline): MNHEY, SMNVEV (reference sequence). Losses at the gene ends were 5 bases for V and 0 bases for J; bases not matched to a gene: 9. Sequenced with the Oncomine TCR Beta short-read assay was DNA taken from cultured CD4+ T cells. DNA came from CD4+ T cells after culture. MiXCR, applied by TCRdb to the PCR reads, yields one record per CDR3 protein. The profile shows approximately 680 distinct CDR3 sequences, about 14% of them singletons. These data originate in a study of vaccination and CD4 T cells after COVID-19. Study information: The cells in question were stimulated using overlapping spike peptides derived from SARS-CoV-2, HCoV-NL63, HCoV-OC43 and HCoV-229E. Whole-study results and caveats: Early post-infection timepoints were not included, and relatively few convalescent patients were studied.

This sample's treatment: approximately nine-day PBMC culture with coronavirus spike peptide pools or control peptides (ViraFEST assay). Pre-COVID-19 pandemic sampling (2011-2018) yielded the unexposed donor's CD4+ T cells. The sample taken for sequencing was CD4+ T cells from blood, cultured in vitro. The chain combines TRBV27 with TRBJ1-5; 8 bases match TRBD1. The TCR originated in a human donor in good health. CDR3 sequence (DNA): TGTGCCAGCAGTCCCCGGACAGGGACCGTTAGCAATCAGCCCCAGCATTTT. Protein sequence: CASSPRTGTVSNQPQHF.